The 9 T cell receptor beta chains below were found in one sample sequenced in a study of blood T cell repertoires in COVID-19. Method: immunoSEQ multiplex PCR; TCRdb's copy keeps in-frame clones and lacks some. The table has approximately 82,000 clones, 85% seen once; the top ten hold 10% to 15%. The sample comprised peripheral blood. The receptors originated from a woman between 65 and 79 years old with active or convalescent COVID-19.

The chain carries TRBV5-1 and TRBJ2-5, with 10 bases lining up with TRBD1. The CDR3 length is 16 residues. Germline loops: CDR1 SGHRS, CDR2 YFSETQ. The V and J ends lost 2 bases and 5 bases, in that order; junction bases with no gene match: 9. CDR3 in DNA: TGCGCCAGCAGCTTCCACGGGACAGGGGAGGGGGAGACCCAGTACTTC. Protein: CASSFHGTGEGETQYF.

V gene TRBV9 combines with J gene TRBJ1-4; D call uncertain. The CDR3 covers 16 residues. V was trimmed by 3 bases and J by 6 bases, leaving 18 bases between them. Germline CDR1 SGDLS, CDR2 YYNGEE. CDR3 loop: CASSATGVLGDEKLFF. CDR3 sequence (DNA): TGTGCCAGCAGCGCAACCGGGGTCTTAGGAGATGAAAAACTGTTTTTT. The entire variable domain, with the rest obtained from reference TRBV9 and TRBJ1-4, is as follows: DSGVTQTPKHLITATGQRVTLRCSPRSGDLSVYWYQQSLDQGLQFLIQYYNGEERAKGNILERFSAQQFPDLHSELNLSSLELGDSALYFCASSATGVLGDEKLFFGSGTQLSVL.

Only one count was recorded for this clone. J is TRBJ1-1 and V is TRBV28; no clear D. This CDR3 spans 11 amino acids. In germline, CDR1 is MDHEN, CDR2 SYDVKM. V lost 7 bases and J lost 1, with 4 bases in between. CDR3 in DNA: TGTGCCAGCACAGGGAACACTGAAGCTTTCTTT. Protein: CASTGNTEAFF. Combining the CDR3 with reference TRBV28 and TRBJ1-1 gives the whole variable domain DVKVTQSSRYLVKRTGEKVFLECVQDMDHENMFWYRQDPGLGLRLIYFSYDVKMKEKGDIPEGYSVSREKKERFSLILESASTNQTSMYLCASTGNTEAFFGQGTRLTVV.

This clone has only one observation. Other DNA sequences within the sample encode an identical CDR3. CDR3 in DNA: TGTGCCAGCAGCGGGACAGGGCAAGAGACCCAGTACTTC. This encodes CASSGTGQETQYF. The rearrangement joins TRBV2 to TRBJ2-5; 9 positions agree with TRBD1. Unmatched junction bases numbered 1, after V lost 6 bases and J lost 2 bases. The CDR3 consists of 13 residues. The germline V gene encodes CDR1 SNHLY and CDR2 FYNNEI.

This rearrangement joins TRBV14 to TRBJ1-2, with 10 bases lining up with TRBD1. Per germline, CDR1 SGHDN and CDR2 FVKESK. V was pared by 4 bases and J by 7 bases, with 3 bases of the junction left unmatched. The CDR3 spans 13 residues. The CDR3 spells CASSRDRGGGYTF. As DNA, the CDR3 is TGTGCCAGCAGCCGGGACAGGGGTGGTGGCTACACCTTC.

This chain links TRBV7-8 with TRBJ2-2, with 10 bases fitting TRBD2. Looked up from germline, CDR1 is SGHVS and CDR2 is FQNEAQ. CDR3 length: 14 amino acids. V trimming: 6 bases; J trimming: 6 bases; junction bases outside the gene matches: 4. CDR3 loop: CASRRLAGAGELFF. CDR3 DNA: TGTGCCAGCAGACGACTAGCGGGCGCCGGGGAGCTGTTTTTT.

This chain uses TRBV14 with TRBJ1-2; 7 bases map to TRBD1. Germline CDR1 is SGHDN and CDR2 is FVKESK. This CDR3 has 15 residues. The trim removed 1 base at V and 2 bases at J, leaving 4 bases unmatched. The CDR3 sequence is CASSQVGTANYGYTF. Here the CDR3 DNA reads TGTGCCAGCAGCCAAGTGGGGACAGCGAACTATGGCTACACCTTC.

The chain is built from TRBV3-1 (or the pseudogene TRBV3-2) and TRBJ1-2; D is uncertain. The germline CDR1 and CDR2 sequences are LGHDT and YNNKEL (reference sequence). The length of the CDR3 is 11 residues. Trimming left V 0 bases short and J 8 bases short, with 4 bases between. The CDR3 loop is CASSQERGYTF. The CDR3 coding sequence is TGTGCCAGCAGCCAAGAGAGGGGCTACACCTTC.

CDR3 protein: CSVGPRNTGELFF. The CDR3 DNA sequence: TGCAGCGTTGGACCTAGAAACACCGGGGAGCTGTTTTTT. The gene calls are TRBV29-1 and TRBJ2-2; D is unresolved. The germline V gene encodes CDR1 SQVTM and CDR2 ANQGSEA. The V gene lost 4 bases and the J gene lost 2 bases, with 8 bases spanning the gap. CDR3 length equals 13 residues.